This entry concerns a single T cell receptor (beta chain). Its antigen is still unknown. With 5 bases removed from V and 1 base from J, the gap between germline ends came to 11 bases. CDR1 and CDR2 from the germline V gene are SGHAT and FQNNGV. The CDR3 length is 14 residues. The sample is drawn from a study of PD-1 blockade in classical Hodgkin lymphoma. Notes on the study in general: At C4D1, TCR diversity had climbed significantly for CD4+ cells, though not for CD8+ cells. Patients starting nivolumab under 1 year after ASCT were excluded. Patients who responded completely had about the same baseline diversity as newly diagnosed patients. Reported findings placed baseline TCR diversity lower in newly diagnosed patients (compared with healthy donors).

Method: immunoSEQ multiplex PCR; TCRdb's copy keeps in-frame clones and lacks some. Here the sample spans about 66,000 clones, 65% to 75% being singletons. There was relapse after autologous stem cell transplantation in every patient, and there was variation in brentuximab vedotin exposure. The receptor was isolated from a human donor with classical Hodgkin lymphoma. The material was peripheral blood mononuclear cells (PBMCs), obtained before the second cycle of nivolumab. This chain uses TRBV11-2 with TRBJ1-1; the D is unclear. The DNA of the CDR3 is TGTGCCAGCAGCGCCTTTACCAAGAACACTGAAGCTTTCTTT. This sequence encodes CASSAFTKNTEAFF.